Below, 32 T cell receptor beta chains from the same sample are listed, as sequenced in a study of T cell responses to AZD1222 COVID-19 vaccine. Some clones are missing from TCRdb's copy, which holds only in-frame ones; the method was immunoSEQ multiplex PCR. The table shows tens of thousands of clones, with about 87% occurring only once. The sample was peripheral blood, taken on day 0 of AZD1222 vaccination. Source of these receptors: an adult in good health.

The rearrangement uses TRBV10-1 and TRBJ2-1; TRBD1 agrees at 8 bases. CDR1 WNHNN and CDR2 SYGVQD come from the germline V gene (reference sequence). The CDR3 contains 14 residues. V lost 0 bases to trimming and J lost 10 bases; unmatched junction nucleotides: 5. CDR3 in DNA: TGCGCCAGCAGTGAGTCGAGGAGGACAGGGGAGCAGTTCTTC. This translates into CASSESRRTGEQFF.

This chain connects TRBV10-3 to TRBJ1-1; 7 positions match TRBD1. J lost 2 bases, V lost 3 bases, and 6 bases had no gene match. CDR1 is ENHRY and CDR2 is SYGVKD in the germline V gene. The CDR3 runs 15 residues. The CDR3 loop is CAISDAGQTNTEAFF. The CDR3 coding sequence is TGTGCCATCAGTGATGCGGGACAGACTAACACTGAAGCTTTCTTT.

The rearrangement uses TRBV27 and TRBJ2-7; TRBD2 matches at 7 bases. Germline CDR1 is MNHEY and CDR2 is SMNVEV (reference sequence). V trimming: 6 bases; J trimming: 0 bases; junction bases outside the gene matches: 11. This CDR3 is built from 16 residues. The CDR3 nucleotides are TGTGCCAGCAGCCCCACCCGCGGCGGGAGCTCCTACGAGCAGTACTTC. This codes for CASSPTRGGSSYEQYF.

The chain employs TRBV5-6 and TRBJ1-2; TRBD1 might be the D (6 bases). From germline, CDR1 is SGHDT and CDR2 YYEEEE. Trimming took off 3 bases at V and 3 bases at J, with 15 bases between the two ends. This CDR3 region has 15 residues. The CDR3 protein is CASSWGQGSYYGYTF. DNA of the CDR3: TGTGCCAGCAGCTGGGGACAAGGGAGCTACTATGGCTACACCTTC.

The gene calls are TRBV2 and TRBJ1-4; no firm D call. The CDR3 is 14 amino acids. CDR1 and CDR2 from the germline V gene are SNHLY and FYNNEI. With 3 bases removed from V and 8 bases from J, the gap between germline ends came to 13 bases. The CDR3 is CASSDVDLGEKLFF. CDR3 nucleotide sequence: TGTGCCAGCAGTGACGTGGATTTAGGGGAAAAACTGTTTTTT.

The chain couples TRBV3-1 (or the pseudogene TRBV3-2) to TRBJ2-7, with D unresolved. V shed 5 bases and J shed 6 bases, with 14 bases lying between them. The germline gives CDR1 LGHDT, CDR2 YNNKEL (reference sequence). The length of the CDR3 is 13 residues. CDR3 protein: CASSNGRTGEQYF. DNA for the CDR3: TGTGCCAGCAGCAATGGGCGGACGGGCGAGCAGTACTTC.

The chain carries TRBV7-2 and TRBJ1-1; tentatively, D is TRBD1 (5 bases). This CDR3 spans 15 amino acids. Germline lookup yields CDR1 SGHTA and CDR2 FQGNSA. V dropped 5 bases and J dropped 8 bases, with 21 bases sitting between them. DNA of the CDR3: TGTGCCAGCAGCCCCCGGCCCCCCCTGGCAGGGGAAGCTTTCTTT. Translated, it gives CASSPRPPLAGEAFF.

The genes are TRBV6-5 and TRBJ2-2; D gene uncertain. The germline gives CDR1 MNHEY, CDR2 SVGAGI. Trimming cost V 7 bases and J 4 bases, with 10 bases left between them. The CDR3 runs to 13 residues. As DNA, the CDR3 is TGTGCCAGCACCATGTTGAGCACCGGGGAGCTGTTTTTT. Residues: CASTMLSTGELFF.

V is TRBV19 and J is TRBJ1-1; D is possibly TRBD1 (5 bases). Germline V lookup: CDR1 LNHDA, CDR2 SQIVND (reference sequence). CDR3 size: 12 residues. Trimming cost V 10 bases and J 4 bases, with 13 bases left between them. Here the CDR3 reads CATSLGGTEAFF. The DNA for the CDR3 is TGTGCCACCAGTTTGGGGGGCACTGAAGCTTTCTTT.

This clone was detected a few times. V and J are TRBV6-2 or TRBV6-3 and TRBJ1-6, with D unresolved. V was shortened by 4 bases and J by 0 bases, with 10 bases between the two germline ends. CDR3 length: 16 residues. Germline V gene data show CDR1 as MNHEY and CDR2 as SVGEGT. The DNA of the CDR3 is TGTGCCAGCAGTTTTTCACGGTCCTCCTATAATTCACCCCTCCACTTT. Residues: CASSFSRSSYNSPLHF.

This clone was seen only once. The rearrangement joins TRBV6-5 to TRBJ1-1, with 8 bases fitting TRBD1. Per germline, CDR1 MNHEY and CDR2 SVGAGI. CDR3 size: 13 residues. The junction had 8 bases not matched to a gene; V was cut back by 5 bases and J by 9 bases. CDR3 nucleotides: TGTGCCAGCAGTCTTCCCGGGACAGGTAAAGCTTTCTTT. It encodes CASSLPGTGKAFF.

The chain joins TRBV5-6 to TRBJ2-7; D possibly corresponds to TRBD2 (5 bases). The ends were cut back, 3 bases at V and 1 base at J, with 17 bases in the middle. CDR1 and CDR2 from the germline V gene are SGHDT and YYEEEE. CDR3 length: 16 residues. The chain's CDR3 is CASSSPHRSGSYEQYF. CDR3 bases: TGTGCCAGCAGCTCCCCGCACCGGTCGGGGTCCTACGAGCAGTACTTC.

The V gene is TRBV3-1 (or the pseudogene TRBV3-2), the J gene TRBJ1-4; TRBD1 is a possible D gene (6 bases). V was pared by 6 bases and J by 6 bases, with 11 bases between. CDR1 and CDR2 from the germline V gene are LGHDT and YNNKEL (reference sequence). The CDR3 has 13 amino acids. Here the CDR3 DNA reads TGTGCCAGCAGGGGGGGGCCGCATGAAAAACTGTTTTTT. Translating it yields CASRGGPHEKLFF.

This clone showed up just once. The chain combines TRBV3-1 (or the pseudogene TRBV3-2) with TRBJ1-1; D unclear. Trimming took off 3 bases at V and 1 base at J, with 3 bases between the two ends. The CDR3 contains 12 residues. From germline, CDR1 is LGHDT and CDR2 YNNKEL (reference sequence). CDR3 in amino acids: CASSQRNTEAFF. In DNA form, the CDR3 reads TGTGCCAGCAGCCAGAGGAACACTGAAGCTTTCTTT.

The CDR3 loop is CASSFQNRGLGYNSPLHF. DNA for the CDR3: TGTGCCAGCAGTTTCCAAAACAGGGGGCTTGGGTATAATTCACCCCTCCACTTT. The chain joins TRBV27 to TRBJ1-6; TRBD1 aligns across 9 bases. Germline CDR1 is MNHEY and CDR2 is SMNVEV (reference sequence). V was clipped by 3 bases and J by 4 bases; unmatched bases: 10. This CDR3 contains 18 residues.

The chain recombines TRBV5-1 with TRBJ1-1; 12 nucleotides match TRBD1. Looked up from germline, CDR1 is SGHRS and CDR2 is YFSETQ. The length of the CDR3 is 15 residues. After removal of 3 bases from V and 6 bases from J, the junction contained 6 bases not matched to a gene. The DNA for the CDR3 is TGCGCCAGCAGCTCCTCCGGGACAGGGGGCCCTGAAGCTTTCTTT. Translation: CASSSSGTGGPEAFF. The whole variable domain, filled in from reference TRBV5-1 and TRBJ1-1, reads KAGVTQTPRYLIKTRGQQVTLSCSPISGHRSVSWYQQTPGQGLQFLFEYFSETQRNKGNFPGRFSGRQFSNSRSEMNVSTLELGDSALYLCASSSSGTGGPEAFFGQGTRLTVV.

This rearrangement joins TRBV14 to TRBJ1-5; D uncertain. V gave up 7 bases and J gave up 3 bases, with 10 bases separating them. Per the germline V gene, CDR1 is SGHDN and CDR2 is FVKESK. CDR3 length: 13 residues. CDR3 protein: CASKDAINQPQHF. CDR3 bases: TGTGCCAGCAAGGACGCGATCAATCAGCCCCAGCATTTT. Combining the CDR3 with reference TRBV14 and TRBJ1-5 gives the whole variable domain EAGVTQFPSHSVIEKGQTVTLRCDPISGHDNLYWYRRVMGKEIKFLLHFVKESKQDESGMPNNRFLAERTGGTYSTLKVQPAELEDSGVYFCASKDAINQPQHFGDGTRLSIL.

The chain combines TRBV11-3 with TRBJ1-3, with D hard to call. CDR1 is SGHNT, CDR2 YENEEA, per germline. V gave up 5 bases and J gave up 8 bases, with 16 bases separating them. The CDR3 contains 14 residues. In DNA, the CDR3 is TGTGCCAGCAGCCTCTCAGTTGGTGGGGACACCATATATTTT. Amino acid sequence: CASSLSVGGDTIYF.

The chain combines TRBV7-2 with TRBJ1-2; perhaps TRBD1 as D (6 bases). Germline values: CDR1 SGHTA, CDR2 FQGNSA. This CDR3 is 15 amino acids long. The germline V and J ends were trimmed by 6 bases and 3 bases, with 17 bases remaining between them. The CDR3 bases are TGTGCCAGCAGGTACAAGACAGGAAACCACTATGGCTACACCTTC. Encoded protein: CASRYKTGNHYGYTF.

The chain couples TRBV10-1 to TRBJ1-3; unclear D gene. The CDR3 covers 15 residues. From germline, CDR1 is WNHNN and CDR2 SYGVQD (reference sequence). V was trimmed by 9 bases and J by 1 base, leaving 16 bases between them. CDR3 DNA sequence: TGCGCCAGATTCGGCGGAATAACTTCTGGAAACACCATATATTTT. Translation: CARFGGITSGNTIYF.

J is TRBJ2-2 and V is TRBV11-2; D not resolved. The germline V and J ends were trimmed by 7 bases and 7 bases, with 19 bases remaining between them. The CDR3 runs to 15 residues. Looked up from germline, CDR1 is SGHAT and CDR2 is FQNNGV. CDR3 sequence (DNA): TGTGCCAGCACCGATGAAACTGGTTCGGGCGGGGAGCTGTTTTTT. As protein: CASTDETGSGGELFF.

The chain links TRBV5-6 to TRBJ1-2; TRBD1 aligns across 7 bases. Losses at the gene ends were 4 bases for V and 7 bases for J; bases not matched to a gene: 10. Germline V lookup: CDR1 SGHDT, CDR2 YYEEEE. The CDR3 has 14 residues. CDR3 coding DNA: TGTGCCAGCAGCATAAACAGGGGAAGGAGTGGCTACACCTTC. It yields the protein CASSINRGRSGYTF.

This clone has just a few counts. The gene calls are TRBV24-1 and TRBJ1-2; D is undetermined. This CDR3 is built from 14 residues. V lost 2 bases and J lost 8, with 14 bases in between. Germline lookup yields CDR1 KGHDR and CDR2 SFDVKD. CDR3 residues: CATSDSWGVNGYTF. Written as DNA, the CDR3 is TGTGCCACCAGTGATTCCTGGGGAGTGAACGGCTACACCTTC.

This clone was seen only once. The chain has TRBV18 and TRBJ1-5; weak D call: TRBD1 (6 bases). The CDR3 loop spans 14 amino acids. Looked up from germline, CDR1 is KGHSH and CDR2 is LQKENI. V lost 0 bases and J lost 7, with 10 bases in between. Here the CDR3 DNA reads TGTGCCAGCTCACCACCCCCGACAGGCCAGCCCCAGCATTTT. It yields the protein CASSPPPTGQPQHF.

V is TRBV5-1 and J is TRBJ1-1; the D gene is possibly TRBD1 (5 bases). CDR3 length: 14 amino acids. V shed 0 bases and J shed 8 bases, with 14 bases lying between them. Germline CDR1 SGHRS, CDR2 YFSETQ. The CDR3 loop reads CASSLETRGAEAFF. CDR3 sequence (DNA): TGCGCCAGCAGCTTGGAGACAAGAGGGGCCGAAGCTTTCTTT.

The rearrangement joins TRBV19 to TRBJ1-6; the match to TRBD1 covers 7 bases. V lost 2 bases to trimming and J lost 5 bases; unmatched junction nucleotides: 6. This CDR3 has 16 amino acids. Germline V gives CDR1 LNHDA, CDR2 SQIVND (reference sequence). CDR3 region: CASSIQGDTDNSPLHF. The CDR3, as DNA: TGTGCCAGTAGTATACAGGGGGACACGGATAATTCACCCCTCCACTTT.

The gene calls are TRBV5-3 and TRBJ1-4; a possible D gene is TRBD1 (5 bases). TRBV5-3 is marked as an open reading frame, function uncertain. The CDR3 is made up of 14 amino acids. The V and J ends lost 10 bases and 0 bases respectively, with 13 bases between them. The CDR3 loop reads CAVPGLATNEKLFF. The CDR3 nucleotides are TGTGCCGTACCGGGACTTGCAACTAATGAAAAACTGTTTTTT.

This sequence joins TRBV7-8 and TRBJ1-2, with 8 bases aligning to TRBD1. Germline V CDR1 and CDR2: SGHVS, FQNEAQ. The J segment lost 7 bases and the V segment lost 10 bases, leaving 17 bases of the junction unmatched. This CDR3 contains 15 residues. The CDR3 region is CATTFPPQGALGYTF. The CDR3 nucleotides read TGTGCCACCACCTTCCCGCCCCAGGGGGCGCTTGGCTACACCTTC. The variable domain in full, completed from reference TRBV7-8 and TRBJ1-2, reads GAGVSQSPRYKVAKRGQDVALRCDPISGHVSLFWYQQALGQGPEFLTYFQNEAQLDKSGLPSDRFFAERPEGSVSTLKIQRTQQEDSAVYLCATTFPPQGALGYTFGSGTRLTVV.

The V call is TRBV4-1, the J call TRBJ1-3; no definite D call. CDR1 is MGHRA, CDR2 YSYEKL, per germline. There are 14 residues in the CDR3. V lost 4 bases, J lost 0 bases, and 7 bases lay in between. This CDR3 is CASSLLVSGNTIYF. In DNA form, the CDR3 reads TGCGCCAGCAGCCTACTCGTCTCTGGAAACACCATATATTTT.

This chain joins TRBV11-3 and TRBJ1-3, with D uncertain. The CDR3 is 15 residues long. Trimming took off 5 bases at V and 0 bases at J, with 11 bases between the two ends. The germline V gene has CDR1 SGHNT and CDR2 YENEEA. Written as DNA, the CDR3 is TGTGCCAGCAGCCCAGATGCGGCCTCTGGAAACACCATATATTTT. It translates to CASSPDAASGNTIYF.

The chain links TRBV5-1 to TRBJ2-3; D not resolved. CDR3 length equals 14 residues. Germline lookup yields CDR1 SGHRS and CDR2 YFSETQ. Trimming removed 1 base from V and 0 bases from J, with 6 bases in between. For the CDR3, the DNA is TGCGCCAGCAGCTTGCTAAGTAGCACAGATACGCAGTATTTT. Its translation: CASSLLSSTDTQYF.

The chain combines TRBV7-9 with TRBJ1-5; no definite D call. The CDR3 totals 12 residues. The germline gives CDR1 SEHNR, CDR2 FQNEAQ (reference sequence). V shed 1 base and J shed 5 bases, with 3 bases lying between them. The CDR3 coding sequence is TGTGCCAGCAGCTTAGTGGATCAGCCCCAGCATTTT. It encodes CASSLVDQPQHF.